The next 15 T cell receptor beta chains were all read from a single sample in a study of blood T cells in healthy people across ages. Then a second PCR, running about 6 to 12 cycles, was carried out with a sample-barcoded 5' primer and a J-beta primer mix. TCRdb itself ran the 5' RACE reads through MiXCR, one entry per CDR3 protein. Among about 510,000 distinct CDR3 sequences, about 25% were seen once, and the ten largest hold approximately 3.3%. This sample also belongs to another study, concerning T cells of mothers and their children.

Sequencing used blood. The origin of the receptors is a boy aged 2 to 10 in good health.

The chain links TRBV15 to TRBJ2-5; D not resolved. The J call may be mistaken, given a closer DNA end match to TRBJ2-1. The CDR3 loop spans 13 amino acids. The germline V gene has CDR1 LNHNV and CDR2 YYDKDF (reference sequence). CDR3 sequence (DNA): TGTGCCACCAGCAACCCGAGCAAGGTTGAGCAGTTCTTC. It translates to CATSNPSKVEQFF.

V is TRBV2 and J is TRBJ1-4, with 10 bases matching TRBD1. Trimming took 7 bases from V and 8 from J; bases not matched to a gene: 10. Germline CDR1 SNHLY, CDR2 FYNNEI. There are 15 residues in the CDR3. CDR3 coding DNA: TGTGCCAGCACCCTTGGGGGGACAGGGGCCGAAAAACTGTTTTTT. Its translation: CASTLGGTGAEKLFF. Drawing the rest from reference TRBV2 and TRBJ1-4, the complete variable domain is EPEVTQTPSHQVTQMGQEVILRCVPISNHLYFYWYRQILGQKVEFLVSFYNNEISEKSEIFDDQFSVERPDGSNFTLKIRSTKLEDSAMYFCASTLGGTGAEKLFFGSGTQLSVL.

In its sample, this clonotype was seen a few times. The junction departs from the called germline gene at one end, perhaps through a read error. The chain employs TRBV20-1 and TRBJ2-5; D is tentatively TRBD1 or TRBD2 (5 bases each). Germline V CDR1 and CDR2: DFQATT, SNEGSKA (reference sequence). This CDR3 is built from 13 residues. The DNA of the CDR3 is TGTAGTGCTCCTTGGGGCCCGGGGGAGACCCAGTACTTC. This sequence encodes CSAPWGPGETQYF.

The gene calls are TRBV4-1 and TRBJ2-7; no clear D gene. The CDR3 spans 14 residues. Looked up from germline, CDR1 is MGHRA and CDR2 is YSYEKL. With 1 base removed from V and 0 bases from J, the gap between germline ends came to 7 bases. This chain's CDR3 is CASSQVQSSYEQYF. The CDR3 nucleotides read TGCGCCAGCAGCCAAGTACAGAGCTCCTACGAGCAGTACTTC.

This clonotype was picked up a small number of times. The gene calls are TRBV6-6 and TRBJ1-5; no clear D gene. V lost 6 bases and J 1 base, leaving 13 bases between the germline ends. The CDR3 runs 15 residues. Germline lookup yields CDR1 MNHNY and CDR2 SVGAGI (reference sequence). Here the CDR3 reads CASSQLKGSNQPQHF. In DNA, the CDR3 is TGTGCCAGCAGCCAACTAAAAGGGAGCAATCAGCCCCAGCATTTT.

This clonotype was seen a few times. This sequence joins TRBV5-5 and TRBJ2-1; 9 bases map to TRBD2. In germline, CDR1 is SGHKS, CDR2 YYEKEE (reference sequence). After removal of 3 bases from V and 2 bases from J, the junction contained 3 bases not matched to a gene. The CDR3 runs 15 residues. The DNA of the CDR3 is TGTGCCAGCAGCTCAGGACTAGCGACCTACAATGAGCAGTTCTTC. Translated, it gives CASSSGLATYNEQFF.

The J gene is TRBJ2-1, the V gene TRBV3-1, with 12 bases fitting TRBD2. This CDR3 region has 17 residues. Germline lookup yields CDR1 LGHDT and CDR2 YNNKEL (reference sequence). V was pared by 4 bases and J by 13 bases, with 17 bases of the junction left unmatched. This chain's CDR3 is CASSRGGGTSGRSTQFF. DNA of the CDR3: TGTGCCAGCAGCCGCGGAGGAGGGACTAGCGGGCGCTCGACCCAGTTCTTC.

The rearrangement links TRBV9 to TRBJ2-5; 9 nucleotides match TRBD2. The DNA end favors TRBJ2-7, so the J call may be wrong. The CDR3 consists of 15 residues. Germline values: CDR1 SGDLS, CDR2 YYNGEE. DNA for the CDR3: TGTGCCAGCAGTTTTCGTAGCGGGGGCTCCTACGAGCAGTACTTC. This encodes CASSFRSGGSYEQYF.

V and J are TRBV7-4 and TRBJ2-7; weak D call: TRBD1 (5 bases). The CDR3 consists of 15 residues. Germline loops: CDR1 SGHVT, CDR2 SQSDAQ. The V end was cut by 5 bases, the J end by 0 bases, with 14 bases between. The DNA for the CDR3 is TGTGCCAGCAGCCTGGACACGGAGAGCTCCTACGAGCAGTACTTC. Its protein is CASSLDTESSYEQYF.

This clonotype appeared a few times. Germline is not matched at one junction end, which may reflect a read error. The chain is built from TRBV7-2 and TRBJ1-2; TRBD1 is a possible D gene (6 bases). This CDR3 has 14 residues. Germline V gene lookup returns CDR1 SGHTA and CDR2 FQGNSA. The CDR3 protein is CASSLNRDTLFISF. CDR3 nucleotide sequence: TGTGCCAGCAGCTTAAACCGGGACACCCTTTTCATCTCCTTC.

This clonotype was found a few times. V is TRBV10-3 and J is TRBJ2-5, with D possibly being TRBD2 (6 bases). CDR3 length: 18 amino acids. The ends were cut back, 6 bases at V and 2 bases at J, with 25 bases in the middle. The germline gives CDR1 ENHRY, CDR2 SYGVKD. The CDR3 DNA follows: TGTGCCATCAGCAACAATGGGGAGGAGGGTAATGTACAAGAGACCCAGTACTTC. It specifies CAISNNGEEGNVQETQYF.

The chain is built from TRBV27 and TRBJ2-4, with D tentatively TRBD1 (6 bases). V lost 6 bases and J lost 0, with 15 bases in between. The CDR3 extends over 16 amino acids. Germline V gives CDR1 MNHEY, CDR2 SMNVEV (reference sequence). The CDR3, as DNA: TGTGCCAGCAGGTCCACAGGGCCCTTAGCCAAAAACATTCAGTACTTC. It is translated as CASRSTGPLAKNIQYF.

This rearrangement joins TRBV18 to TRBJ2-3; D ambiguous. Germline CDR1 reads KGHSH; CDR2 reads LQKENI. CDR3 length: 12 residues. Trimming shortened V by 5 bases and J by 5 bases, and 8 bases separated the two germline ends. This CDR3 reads CASSTAGDTQYF. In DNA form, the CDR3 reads TGTGCCAGCTCAACAGCAGGAGATACGCAGTATTTT. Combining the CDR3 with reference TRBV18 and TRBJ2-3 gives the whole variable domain NAGVMQNPRHLVRRRGQEARLRCSPMKGHSHVYWYRQLPEEGLKFMVYLQKENIIDESGMPKERFSAEFPKEGPSILRIQQVVRGDSAAYFCASSTAGDTQYFGPGTRLTVL.

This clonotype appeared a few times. The CDR3 is CSARDQTGTFPEETQYF. The CDR3 DNA reads as TGCAGTGCTAGAGACCAAACCGGGACTTTCCCCGAGGAGACCCAGTACTTC. The rearrangement joins TRBV20-1 to TRBJ2-5; D perhaps matches TRBD2 (6 bases). The germline V gene encodes CDR1 DFQATT and CDR2 SNEGSKA (reference sequence). This CDR3 contains 17 residues. V lost 0 bases and J lost 5, with 22 bases in between.

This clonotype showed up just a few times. The CDR3 loop is CASSPAFGEGYGYTF. The DNA for the CDR3 is TGTGCCAGCAGCCCCGCGTTTGGGGAAGGCTATGGCTACACCTTC. V usage is TRBV6-5 and J usage is TRBJ1-2; no definite D call. Per germline, CDR1 MNHEY and CDR2 SVGAGI. V gave up 6 bases and J gave up 4 bases, with 18 bases separating them. This CDR3 comprises 15 residues.